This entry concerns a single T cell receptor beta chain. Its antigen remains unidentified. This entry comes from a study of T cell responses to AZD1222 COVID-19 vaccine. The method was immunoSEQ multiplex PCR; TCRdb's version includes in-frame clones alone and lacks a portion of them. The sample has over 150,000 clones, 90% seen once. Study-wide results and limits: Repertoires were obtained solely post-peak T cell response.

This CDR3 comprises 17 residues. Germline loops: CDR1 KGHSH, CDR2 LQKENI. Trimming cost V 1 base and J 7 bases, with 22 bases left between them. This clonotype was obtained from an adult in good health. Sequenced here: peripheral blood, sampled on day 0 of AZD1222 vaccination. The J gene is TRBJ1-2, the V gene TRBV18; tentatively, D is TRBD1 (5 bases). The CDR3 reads CASSPQRSTMAGSGYTF. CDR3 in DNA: TGTGCCAGCTCACCACAGCGCTCCACGATGGCAGGGAGTGGCTACACCTTC.